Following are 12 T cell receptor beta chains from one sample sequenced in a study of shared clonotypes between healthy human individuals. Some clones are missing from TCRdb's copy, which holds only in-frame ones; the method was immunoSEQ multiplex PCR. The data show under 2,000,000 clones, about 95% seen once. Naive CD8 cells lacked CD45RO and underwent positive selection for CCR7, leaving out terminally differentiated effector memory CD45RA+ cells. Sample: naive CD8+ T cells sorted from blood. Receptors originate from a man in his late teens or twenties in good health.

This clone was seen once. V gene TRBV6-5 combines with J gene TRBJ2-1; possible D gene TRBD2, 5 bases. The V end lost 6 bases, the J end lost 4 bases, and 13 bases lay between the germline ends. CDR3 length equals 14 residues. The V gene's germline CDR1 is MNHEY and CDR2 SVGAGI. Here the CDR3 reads CASRRPEGYNEQFF. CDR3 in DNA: TGTGCCAGCAGGCGTCCCGAGGGATACAATGAGCAGTTCTTC.

The CDR3 region has the DNA TGTGCCAGCAGCCCCGCGGGGACCGGGGAAGATACGCAGTATTTT. Protein product: CASSPAGTGEDTQYF. V usage is TRBV27 and J usage is TRBJ2-3; weak D call: TRBD2 (6 bases). Germline CDR1 and CDR2: MNHEY and SMNVEV (reference sequence). The CDR3 contains 15 residues. V was pared by 6 bases and J by 5 bases, with 18 bases between.

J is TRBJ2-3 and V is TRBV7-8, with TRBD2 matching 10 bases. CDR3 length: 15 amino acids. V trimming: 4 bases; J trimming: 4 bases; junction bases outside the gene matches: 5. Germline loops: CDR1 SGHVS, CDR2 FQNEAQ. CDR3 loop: CASSSPSGSADTQYF. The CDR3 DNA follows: TGTGCCAGCAGCTCGCCTAGCGGGAGTGCAGATACGCAGTATTTT.

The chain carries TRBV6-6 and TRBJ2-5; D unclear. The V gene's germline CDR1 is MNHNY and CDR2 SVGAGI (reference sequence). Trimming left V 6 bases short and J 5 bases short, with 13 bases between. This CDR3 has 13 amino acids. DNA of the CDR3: TGTGCCAGCAGACCCGGCGGAAGGGAGACCCAGTACTTC. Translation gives CASRPGGRETQYF.

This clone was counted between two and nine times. The CDR3 DNA is TGCGCCAGCAGCCACGAGACCGGACACGGTTACGAGCAGTACTTC. Encoded protein: CASSHETGHGYEQYF. The genes are TRBV4-1 and TRBJ2-7, with D tentatively TRBD1 (5 bases). This CDR3 is 15 amino acids long. Germline V gene data show CDR1 as MGHRA and CDR2 as YSYEKL. Trimming stripped 3 bases from V and 4 bases from J, with 16 bases between.

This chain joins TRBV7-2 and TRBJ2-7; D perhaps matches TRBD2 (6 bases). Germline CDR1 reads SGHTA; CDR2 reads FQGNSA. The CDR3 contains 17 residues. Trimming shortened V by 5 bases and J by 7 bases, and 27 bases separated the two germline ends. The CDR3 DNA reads TGTGCCAGCAGCCGACTGTTCCTAAAGGAGGGGCTACCAGAGCAGTACTTC. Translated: CASSRLFLKEGLPEQYF.

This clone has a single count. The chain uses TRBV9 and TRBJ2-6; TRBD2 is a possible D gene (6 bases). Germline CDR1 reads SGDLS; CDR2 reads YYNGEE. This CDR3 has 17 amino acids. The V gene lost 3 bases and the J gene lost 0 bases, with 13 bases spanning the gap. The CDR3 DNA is TGTGCCAGCAGCGGCAAGCCGACTAGCTCTGGGGCCAACGTCCTGACTTTC. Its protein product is CASSGKPTSSGANVLTF.

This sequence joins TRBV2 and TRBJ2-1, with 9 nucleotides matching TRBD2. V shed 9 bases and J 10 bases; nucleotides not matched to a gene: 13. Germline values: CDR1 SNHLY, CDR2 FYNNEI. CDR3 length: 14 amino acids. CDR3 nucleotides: TGTGCCAGTCCTAGCGGGAAGACCGGGGTAGAGCAGTTCTTC. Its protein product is CASPSGKTGVEQFF.

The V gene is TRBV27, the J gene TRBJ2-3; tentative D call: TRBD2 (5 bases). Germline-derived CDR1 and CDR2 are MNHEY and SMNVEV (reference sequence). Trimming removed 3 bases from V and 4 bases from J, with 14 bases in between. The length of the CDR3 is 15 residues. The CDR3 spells CASSLGPGGSDTQYF. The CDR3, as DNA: TGTGCCAGCAGTTTGGGTCCGGGCGGGTCAGATACGCAGTATTTT.

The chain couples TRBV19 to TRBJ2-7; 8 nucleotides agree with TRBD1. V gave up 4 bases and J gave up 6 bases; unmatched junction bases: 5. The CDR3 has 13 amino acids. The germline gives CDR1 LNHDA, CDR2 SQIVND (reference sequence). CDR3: CASSTSTGAEQYF. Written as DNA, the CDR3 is TGTGCCAGTAGTACCTCGACAGGGGCCGAGCAGTACTTC. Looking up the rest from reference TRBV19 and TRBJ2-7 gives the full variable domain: DGGITQSPKYLFRKEGQNVTLSCEQNLNHDAMYWYRQDPGQGLRLIYYSQIVNDFQKGDIAEGYSVSREKKESFPLTVTSAQKNPTAFYLCASSTSTGAEQYFGPGTRLTVT.

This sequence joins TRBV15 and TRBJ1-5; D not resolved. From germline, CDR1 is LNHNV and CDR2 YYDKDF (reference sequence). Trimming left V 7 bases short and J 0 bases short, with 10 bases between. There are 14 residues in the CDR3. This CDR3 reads CATKFDLSNQPQHF. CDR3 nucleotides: TGTGCCACCAAGTTCGACCTTAGCAATCAGCCCCAGCATTTT. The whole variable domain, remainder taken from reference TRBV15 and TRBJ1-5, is DAMVIQNPRYQVTQFGKPVTLSCSQTLNHNVMYWYQQKSSQAPKLLFHYYDKDFNNEADTPDNFQSRRPNTSFCFLDIRSPGLGDTAMYLCATKFDLSNQPQHFGDGTRLSIL.

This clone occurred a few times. In nucleotides, the CDR3 is TGTGCCAGCAGCGTTAGAGGGGACGGACAGTCCTACGAGCAGTACTTC. Its protein product is CASSVRGDGQSYEQYF. The J gene is TRBJ2-7, the V gene TRBV9; D perhaps matches TRBD1 (6 bases). Trimming stripped 2 bases from V and 1 base from J, with 16 bases between. Per the germline V gene, CDR1 is SGDLS and CDR2 is YYNGEE. CDR3 length equals 16 residues.